A single sample is the source of the 8 T cell receptor beta chains below, sequenced in a study of T cell responses to AZD1222 COVID-19 vaccine. Sequenced by immunoSEQ multiplex PCR; TCRdb stores in-frame clones only, minus some. The repertoire holds about 140,000 clones, with about 90% as singletons. The sequencing here drew on peripheral blood, taken 28 days after the second dose of the MenACWY control vaccine. The receptors originated from an adult who received the MenACWY meningococcal vaccine as a control.

A single count supports this clone. This chain links TRBV9 with TRBJ2-1, with unresolved D. Trimming took off 0 bases at V and 2 bases at J, with 9 bases between the two ends. CDR1 is SGDLS and CDR2 is YYNGEE in the germline V gene. The CDR3 covers 15 residues. The CDR3 loop is CASSVDVPTYNEQFF. CDR3 DNA: TGTGCCAGCAGCGTAGATGTCCCCACCTACAATGAGCAGTTCTTC.

V is TRBV15 and J is TRBJ2-2; 8 nucleotides match TRBD2. V shed 6 bases and J 0 bases; nucleotides not matched to a gene: 6. The CDR3 is 16 residues long. Per the germline V gene, CDR1 is LNHNV and CDR2 is YYDKDF (reference sequence). CDR3 protein: CATREGSGTNTGELFF. CDR3 coding DNA: TGTGCCACCAGAGAAGGTAGCGGGACGAACACCGGGGAGCTGTTTTTT.

This chain's CDR3 is CASSQDRGGEQFF. CDR3 in DNA: TGTGCCAGCAGCCAAGATCGAGGAGGCGAGCAGTTCTTC. The chain employs TRBV14 and TRBJ2-1; D perhaps matches TRBD2 (5 bases). This CDR3 region has 13 residues. Germline V gene sequence: CDR1 SGHDN, CDR2 FVKESK. Trimming took 0 bases from V and 10 from J, leaving 10 bases between them.

The gene calls are TRBV7-9 and TRBJ2-7; D gene uncertain. The V and J ends lost 6 bases and 4 bases respectively, with 10 bases between them. This CDR3 spans 12 amino acids. Germline values: CDR1 SEHNR, CDR2 FQNEAQ (reference sequence). For the CDR3, the DNA is TGTGCCAGCAGTCGCGAGAGTTACGAGCAGTACTTC. This gives the protein CASSRESYEQYF. Combining the CDR3 with reference TRBV7-9 and TRBJ2-7 gives the whole variable domain DTGVSQNPRHKITKRGQNVTFRCDPISEHNRLYWYRQTLGQGPEFLTYFQNEAQLEKSRLLSDRFSAERPKGSFSTLEIQRTEQGDSAMYLCASSRESYEQYFGPGTRLTVT.

The chain uses TRBV5-6 and TRBJ2-3; 7 positions match TRBD2. CDR1 SGHDT and CDR2 YYEEEE come from the germline V gene. The CDR3 has 13 amino acids. The junction had 3 bases not matched to a gene; V was cut back by 4 bases and J by 4 bases. The CDR3 bases are TGTGCCAGCAGCCCCGGGGGGTCAGATACGCAGTATTTT. This translates into CASSPGGSDTQYF.

The chain employs TRBV10-2 and TRBJ1-1; 8 positions match TRBD1. The germline CDR1 and CDR2 sequences are WSHSY and SAAADI. CDR3 size: 13 residues. Losses at the gene ends were 8 bases for V and 4 bases for J; bases not matched to a gene: 6. CDR3 in amino acids: CASLLTGGTEAFF. The CDR3 DNA reads TGCGCCAGCTTACTAACAGGGGGCACTGAAGCTTTCTTT.

V is TRBV3-1 (or the pseudogene TRBV3-2) and J is TRBJ1-2; no reliable D call. The CDR3 length is 13 residues. The germline CDR1 and CDR2 sequences are LGHDT and YNNKEL (reference sequence). V was shortened by 1 base and J by 8 bases, with 11 bases between the two germline ends. The DNA for the CDR3 is TGTGCCAGCAGCCAAGTAATTCGTGAGGGCTACACCTTC. It translates to CASSQVIREGYTF.

The chain links TRBV7-2 to TRBJ1-5; no clear D. V was trimmed by 1 base and J by 6 bases, leaving 13 bases between them. This CDR3 comprises 15 residues. CDR1 and CDR2 (germline): SGHTA, FQGNSA. The DNA of the CDR3 is TGTGCCAGCAGCTTAGTTGTAGGGAATGGTCAGCCCCAGCATTTT. Protein: CASSLVVGNGQPQHF.